A selection of T cell receptor beta chains follows, all from one sample in a study of identifying expanded T cells in peripheral blood. The protocol was immunoSEQ multiplex PCR, while the TCRdb copy is restricted to in-frame clones and leaves out a portion. The sample gives 80,000 to 95,000 clones, 70% to 90% of which show up once; over 3% is in the top ten. Sequenced input: blood. These receptor sequences come from a person between 18 and 70 years old in good health. Both conserved end residues are part of each CDR3. The order of the fields is D gene, clone size, V gene, J gene, CDR3 DNA, CDR3 protein. D genes are given only for firm matches. A clone size is listed for some rows: how often the clone was seen (once, few, many), or a class if it is expanded.

D gene: -
clone size: -
V gene: TRBV25-1
J gene: TRBJ2-3
CDR3 DNA: TGTGCCAGCAGTGAGCCGTTACCCGGACACACAGATACGCAGTATTTT
CDR3 protein: CASSEPLPGHTDTQYF

D gene: -
clone size: -
V gene: TRBV5-4
J gene: TRBJ2-4
CDR3 DNA: TGTGCCAGCAGCTACGACAGTAACATTCAGTACTTC
CDR3 protein: CASSYDSNIQYF

D gene: TRBD2
clone size: once
V gene: TRBV29-1
J gene: TRBJ2-7
CDR3 DNA: TGCAGCGTTGCGGGGGGGCTTATCGAGCAGTACTTC
CDR3 protein: CSVAGGLIEQYF

D gene: TRBD2
clone size: -
V gene: TRBV9
J gene: TRBJ2-7
CDR3 DNA: TGTGCCAGCAGCGCTGGGGTAGCGGGAAACTACGAGCAGTACTTC
CDR3 protein: CASSAGVAGNYEQYF

D gene: TRBD2
clone size: -
V gene: TRBV7-8
J gene: TRBJ2-3
CDR3 DNA: TGTGCCAGCAGCTTAGAAACTAGCGAGTTATCAGATACGCAGTATTTT
CDR3 protein: CASSLETSELSDTQYF

D gene: TRBD1
clone size: -
V gene: TRBV30
J gene: TRBJ2-2
CDR3 DNA: TGTGCCTGGAAGACAGGGGGTAGGGACACCGGGGAGCTGTTTTTT
CDR3 protein: CAWKTGGRDTGELFF

D gene: TRBD1
clone size: -
V gene: TRBV5-6
J gene: TRBJ1-2
CDR3 DNA: TGTGCCAGCAGCGCGGGACAGAGTTATGGCTACACCTTC
CDR3 protein: CASSAGQSYGYTF

D gene: TRBD1
clone size: -
V gene: TRBV6-4
J gene: TRBJ2-3
CDR3 DNA: TGTGCCAGCAGTGAGATACCGGGACAGAGCACAGATACGCAGTATTTT
CDR3 protein: CASSEIPGQSTDTQYF

D gene: -
clone size: -
V gene: TRBV7-7
J gene: TRBJ1-1
CDR3 DNA: TGTGCCAGCAGCTTAGAGCCGGGAGGTACCACTGAAGCTTTCTTT
CDR3 protein: CASSLEPGGTTEAFF

D gene: TRBD1
clone size: -
V gene: TRBV2
J gene: TRBJ1-6
CDR3 DNA: TGTGCCAGCAGGGCCGGGACAGTTAATTCACCCCTCCACTTT
CDR3 protein: CASRAGTVNSPLHF

D gene: TRBD1
clone size: -
V gene: TRBV6-6
J gene: TRBJ1-6
CDR3 DNA: TGTGCCAGCAGTTACGGGACAGGGACCCTCCACTTT
CDR3 protein: CASSYGTGTLHF

D gene: -
clone size: -
V gene: TRBV28
J gene: TRBJ2-4
CDR3 DNA: TGTGCCAGCAGTTTTCCGCCCGGTCGAGGAGCCAAAAACATTCAGTACTTC
CDR3 protein: CASSFPPGRGAKNIQYF

D gene: -
clone size: -
V gene: TRBV29-1
J gene: TRBJ2-7
CDR3 DNA: TGCAGCGTCCTCCGGGACATCCTCACCTACGAGCAGTACTTC
CDR3 protein: CSVLRDILTYEQYF

D gene: -
clone size: -
V gene: TRBV7-2
J gene: TRBJ2-7
CDR3 DNA: TGTGCCAGCAGCTTAAAAGGCGAGCGCAGCTCCTACGAGCAGTACTTC
CDR3 protein: CASSLKGERSSYEQYF

D gene: TRBD1
clone size: -
V gene: TRBV4-2
J gene: TRBJ2-7
CDR3 DNA: TGTGCCAGCAGCCAAGACGATTTCGCCGGGACAGGGATCTACGAGCAGTACTTC
CDR3 protein: CASSQDDFAGTGIYEQYF

D gene: -
clone size: -
V gene: TRBV30
J gene: TRBJ2-1
CDR3 DNA: TGTGCCTGGAGTGTAGTGGGGGGGCTGTCGAATGAGCAGTTCTTC
CDR3 protein: CAWSVVGGLSNEQFF

D gene: -
clone size: -
V gene: TRBV20-1
J gene: TRBJ1-1
CDR3 DNA: TGCAGTGCTAGAGGGGCGTTTGAAGCTTTCTTT
CDR3 protein: CSARGAFEAFF

D gene: -
clone size: few
V gene: TRBV7-9
J gene: TRBJ2-1
CDR3 DNA: TGTGCCAGCAGCCCCCTGGGACTTAGGGACAATGAGCAGTTCTTC
CDR3 protein: CASSPLGLRDNEQFF

D gene: -
clone size: -
V gene: TRBV2
J gene: TRBJ1-1
CDR3 DNA: TGTGCCAGCAGTGGACCAGGGAACACTGAAGCTTTCTTT
CDR3 protein: CASSGPGNTEAFF

D gene: TRBD1
clone size: -
V gene: TRBV7-9
J gene: TRBJ2-7
CDR3 DNA: TGTGCCAGCAGCTCTTCCGGGACAGGGGACCCCTACGAGCAGTACTTC
CDR3 protein: CASSSSGTGDPYEQYF

D gene: -
clone size: -
V gene: TRBV19
J gene: TRBJ1-2
CDR3 DNA: TGTGCCAGTAGTATGAGGGCTAACTATGGCTACACCTTC
CDR3 protein: CASSMRANYGYTF

D gene: -
clone size: -
V gene: TRBV21-1
J gene: TRBJ1-6
CDR3 DNA: TGTGCCAGCAGCAAAACAGGGTGGCGTGATTCACCCCTCCACTTT
CDR3 protein: CASSKTGWRDSPLHF

D gene: -
clone size: -
V gene: TRBV15
J gene: TRBJ2-5
CDR3 DNA: TGTGCCACCAGCAGCCCGCAGGGAAGGGGACTGCCGCAAGAGACCCAGTACTTC
CDR3 protein: CATSSPQGRGLPQETQYF

D gene: TRBD2
clone size: few
V gene: TRBV4-3
J gene: TRBJ2-7
CDR3 DNA: TGCGCCAGCAGCCAAGATAACCTAGCGGGAGACGAGCAGTACTTC
CDR3 protein: CASSQDNLAGDEQYF

D gene: TRBD1
clone size: few
V gene: TRBV10-1
J gene: TRBJ2-7
CDR3 DNA: TGCGCCAGCAGTGGGGACAGAGCCTACGAGCAGTACTTC
CDR3 protein: CASSGDRAYEQYF

D gene: -
clone size: -
V gene: TRBV7-9
J gene: TRBJ2-1
CDR3 DNA: TGTGCCAGCAGCTTAGCTCCGGAGAGGAGATACAATGAGCAGTTCTTC
CDR3 protein: CASSLAPERRYNEQFF

D gene: -
clone size: -
V gene: TRBV28
J gene: TRBJ2-3
CDR3 DNA: TGTGCCAGCAGTACTGACAGCCCTAGCACAGATACGCAGTATTTT
CDR3 protein: CASSTDSPSTDTQYF

D gene: TRBD1
clone size: -
V gene: TRBV7-8
J gene: TRBJ2-1
CDR3 DNA: TGTGCCAGCGGCCGGGACAGGGCCTACAATGAGCAGTTCTTC
CDR3 protein: CASGRDRAYNEQFF

D gene: TRBD2
clone size: -
V gene: TRBV6-5
J gene: TRBJ2-2
CDR3 DNA: TGTGCCAGCCAAGCGGGAGGGAACACCGGGGAGCTGTTTTTT
CDR3 protein: CASQAGGNTGELFF

D gene: -
clone size: -
V gene: TRBV28
J gene: TRBJ2-3
CDR3 DNA: TGTGCCAGCAGTTTGGGGACTGGTACAGATACGCAGTATTTT
CDR3 protein: CASSLGTGTDTQYF

D gene: TRBD2
clone size: -
V gene: TRBV10-3
J gene: TRBJ2-2
CDR3 DNA: TGTGCCTCCCGCGGGACTAGCGGGAGGGGAACCGGGGAGCTGTTTTTT
CDR3 protein: CASRGTSGRGTGELFF

D gene: -
clone size: -
V gene: TRBV6-4
J gene: TRBJ1-6
CDR3 DNA: TGTGCCAGCAGTGAGCGGGACACCTATAATTCACCCCTCCACTTT
CDR3 protein: CASSERDTYNSPLHF

D gene: -
clone size: -
V gene: TRBV29-1
J gene: TRBJ2-1
CDR3 DNA: TGCAGCGCTCGTCCCAATGAGCAGTTCTTC
CDR3 protein: CSARPNEQFF

D gene: -
clone size: -
V gene: TRBV6-4
J gene: TRBJ2-7
CDR3 DNA: TGTGCCAGCAGTCGGGACTCCACCTACGAGCAGTACTTC
CDR3 protein: CASSRDSTYEQYF

D gene: -
clone size: -
V gene: TRBV6-4
J gene: TRBJ2-3
CDR3 DNA: TGTGCCAGTTCCCCCGGGGAGGTCACAGATACGCAGTATTTT
CDR3 protein: CASSPGEVTDTQYF

D gene: -
clone size: -
V gene: TRBV7-3
J gene: TRBJ2-3
CDR3 DNA: TGTGCCAGCAGCTCTGACTTGATCACAGATACGCAGTATTTT
CDR3 protein: CASSSDLITDTQYF

D gene: -
clone size: -
V gene: TRBV28
J gene: TRBJ1-5
CDR3 DNA: TGTGCCAGCAGTTTATGGAGTCAACTAAGCAATCAGCCCCAGCATTTT
CDR3 protein: CASSLWSQLSNQPQHF

D gene: TRBD1
clone size: -
V gene: TRBV5-6
J gene: TRBJ2-1
CDR3 DNA: TGTGCCAGCAGGCTAGGGACAGGTGGATCCCTGGGCAATGAGCAGTTCTTC
CDR3 protein: CASRLGTGGSLGNEQFF

D gene: -
clone size: -
V gene: TRBV18
J gene: TRBJ2-5
CDR3 DNA: TGTGCCAGCTCACCTACCGCCGAGACCCAGTACTTC
CDR3 protein: CASSPTAETQYF

D gene: -
clone size: -
V gene: TRBV7-9
J gene: TRBJ2-7
CDR3 DNA: TGTGCCAGCAGCTTAAGGGGGACCGCTACCTACGAGCAGTACTTC
CDR3 protein: CASSLRGTATYEQYF

D gene: -
clone size: few
V gene: TRBV28
J gene: TRBJ1-4
CDR3 DNA: TGTGCCAGCAGGGTAACTAGCCGAGGGGGGGCGACTGGGTCGATCCGGGAAAAACTGTTTTTT
CDR3 protein: CASRVTSRGGATGSIREKLFF

D gene: -
clone size: -
V gene: TRBV21-1
J gene: TRBJ2-4
CDR3 DNA: TGTGCCAGCAGCTCTCCCGGCGGGGGGATCCAGACTTTAGCCAAAAACATTCAGTACTTC
CDR3 protein: CASSSPGGGIQTLAKNIQYF

D gene: -
clone size: -
V gene: TRBV6-5
J gene: TRBJ2-3
CDR3 DNA: TGTGCCAGCGGCCTCTCGGGCACAGATACGCAGTATTTT
CDR3 protein: CASGLSGTDTQYF

D gene: -
clone size: -
V gene: TRBV20-1
J gene: TRBJ2-7
CDR3 DNA: TGCAGTGCTAGATTCCCAGTCGGGCAGTACTTC
CDR3 protein: CSARFPVGQYF

D gene: -
clone size: -
V gene: TRBV6-4
J gene: TRBJ2-2
CDR3 DNA: TGTGCCAGCAGTGACCGGGACAACACCGGGGAGCTGTTTTTT
CDR3 protein: CASSDRDNTGELFF

D gene: -
clone size: once
V gene: TRBV4-2
J gene: TRBJ1-1
CDR3 DNA: TGTGCCAGCAGCCAAGAAGTCGAGGGACCGTTGAACACTGAAGCTTTCTTT
CDR3 protein: CASSQEVEGPLNTEAFF

D gene: -
clone size: -
V gene: TRBV7-9
J gene: TRBJ2-7
CDR3 DNA: TGTGCCAGCAGCTTAAGCAGGGACGAGCAGTACTTC
CDR3 protein: CASSLSRDEQYF

D gene: -
clone size: -
V gene: TRBV11-3
J gene: TRBJ2-3
CDR3 DNA: TGTGCCAGCAGCCGAAGGGTGACAGGCTCCACAGATACGCAGTATTTT
CDR3 protein: CASSRRVTGSTDTQYF

D gene: TRBD1
clone size: -
V gene: TRBV4-1
J gene: TRBJ1-3
CDR3 DNA: TGCGCCAGCAGCCTTCGGGACAGGGTCGTAGGCGAAAACACCATATATTTT
CDR3 protein: CASSLRDRVVGENTIYF

D gene: TRBD2
clone size: -
V gene: TRBV5-6
J gene: TRBJ2-1
CDR3 DNA: TGTGCCAGCAGCGTTTTAGGAGGTAGCGGGAGTGCTCTGAATGAGCAGTTCTTC
CDR3 protein: CASSVLGGSGSALNEQFF

D gene: TRBD1
clone size: -
V gene: TRBV19
J gene: TRBJ1-2
CDR3 DNA: TGTGCCAGTAGCCGACAGGGGAGCTATGGCTACACCTTC
CDR3 protein: CASSRQGSYGYTF

D gene: TRBD1
clone size: -
V gene: TRBV18
J gene: TRBJ1-5
CDR3 DNA: TGTGCCAGCTCAGAGATACAGGGGGGCGAGCCCCAGCATTTT
CDR3 protein: CASSEIQGGEPQHF